One and the same sample provided the 13 T cell receptor beta chains below, sequenced in a study of blood T cell repertoires in COVID-19 (dated by TCRdb to the early 2020s). Libraries were constructed by the immunoSEQ multiplex PCR assay. TCRdb took this table from immuneACCESS and kept in-frame rearrangements with V and J called. Such tables lack part of the clones; where checked against another copy, unresolved V genes explain under half of the gap, and the rest is unexplained. The sample table holds 400,000 to 450,000 clones, of which roughly 90% were seen once. 0.75% to 0.85% of the sample is held by the ten biggest clonotypes. The sample consisted of peripheral blood. The receptors come from a man between 18 and 35 years old with COVID-19, enrolled during active disease.

This chain uses TRBV20-1 with TRBJ1-3; unclear D gene. Deletions cut 7 bases from V and 1 base from J, with 5 bases between. CDR1 DFQATT and CDR2 SNEGSKA come from the germline V gene (reference sequence). This CDR3 contains 11 residues. CDR3 amino acids: CSVISGNTIYF. As DNA, the CDR3 is TGCAGTGTTATATCTGGAAACACCATATATTTT.

This chain uses TRBV7-9 with TRBJ2-5, with D hard to call. CDR1 and CDR2 (germline): SEHNR, FQNEAQ (reference sequence). The CDR3 spans 12 residues. Deletions cut 2 bases from V and 5 bases from J, with 6 bases between. Here the CDR3 reads CASSLIAETQYF. The CDR3 coding sequence is TGTGCCAGCAGCTTAATTGCGGAGACCCAGTACTTC.

This chain joins TRBV5-5 and TRBJ1-2; D not certain. From germline, CDR1 is SGHKS and CDR2 YYEKEE (reference sequence). The CDR3 runs to 15 residues. V lost 0 bases, J lost 7 bases, and 16 bases lay in between. The CDR3: CASSLVPGGEGGYTF. CDR3 DNA sequence: TGTGCCAGCAGCTTGGTACCGGGCGGGGAGGGTGGCTACACCTTC.

As concerns this clone: Other DNA sequences in this sample translate to the same CDR3. The chain is built from TRBV6-5 and TRBJ2-1; 10 nucleotides line up with TRBD1. This CDR3 has 14 residues. V lost 6 bases and J lost 4; bases outside the gene matches: 3. Germline CDR1 reads MNHEY; CDR2 reads SVGAGI. The CDR3: CASSRDRGYNEQFF. DNA for the CDR3: TGTGCCAGCAGCCGGGACAGGGGATACAATGAGCAGTTCTTC.

The rearrangement links TRBV5-1 to TRBJ2-7; the D gene is possibly TRBD2 (5 bases). V shed 2 bases and J shed 5 bases, with 11 bases lying between them. CDR3 length: 13 amino acids. In germline, CDR1 is SGHRS, CDR2 YFSETQ. Here the CDR3 reads CASSFGSGDEQYF. CDR3 coding DNA: TGCGCCAGCAGCTTTGGGAGTGGGGACGAGCAGTACTTC.

This rearrangement joins TRBV19 to TRBJ1-4; 7 nucleotides agree with TRBD1. Unmatched junction bases numbered 9, after V lost 4 bases and J lost 7 bases. Germline assignment: CDR1 LNHDA and CDR2 SQIVND (reference sequence). This CDR3 has 15 amino acids. The CDR3 is CASSTLQGPPEKLFF. The CDR3 bases are TGTGCCAGTAGTACCTTACAGGGGCCCCCTGAAAAACTGTTTTTT. Full variable domain (remainder filled in from reference TRBV19 and TRBJ1-4): DGGITQSPKYLFRKEGQNVTLSCEQNLNHDAMYWYRQDPGQGLRLIYYSQIVNDFQKGDIAEGYSVSREKKESFPLTVTSAQKNPTAFYLCASSTLQGPPEKLFFGSGTQLSVL.

This clone was seen only a few times. The CDR3 region has the DNA TGCGCCAGCAGCCAAGATCAAGGCAGGGTCTATGGCTACACCTTC. Amino acid sequence: CASSQDQGRVYGYTF. The rearrangement links TRBV4-1 to TRBJ1-2; weak D call: TRBD1 (5 bases). V was trimmed by 0 bases and J by 4 bases, leaving 12 bases between them. Germline CDR1 is MGHRA and CDR2 is YSYEKL. The CDR3 has 15 amino acids.

The J gene is TRBJ2-1, the V gene TRBV10-2; D possibly corresponds to TRBD1 (6 bases). The CDR3 runs 14 residues. V was trimmed by 4 bases and J by 4 bases, leaving 11 bases between them. The germline V gene encodes CDR1 WSHSY and CDR2 SAAADI. CDR3 loop: CASSVWGRYNEQFF. The DNA of the CDR3 is TGCGCCAGCAGTGTGTGGGGGCGGTACAATGAGCAGTTCTTC.

The chain recombines TRBV6-5 with TRBJ2-7; tentatively, D is TRBD1 (6 bases). The CDR3 spans 15 residues. Trimming cost V 7 bases and J 0 bases, with 16 bases left between them. Germline V gene sequence: CDR1 MNHEY, CDR2 SVGAGI. CDR3 coding DNA: TGTGCCAGCACCACTACAGGGCCCAGCTCCTACGAGCAGTACTTC. Encoded protein: CASTTTGPSSYEQYF.

The genes are TRBV6-6 and TRBJ1-1; 11 nucleotides line up with TRBD1. The CDR3 length is 15 residues. V trimming: 4 bases; J trimming: 6 bases; junction bases outside the gene matches: 7. Germline assignment: CDR1 MNHNY and CDR2 SVGAGI (reference sequence). CDR3 in DNA: TGTGCCAGCAGTTCACGGGGACAGGGGGAGGCTGAAGCTTTCTTT. It encodes CASSSRGQGEAEAFF.

V gene TRBV4-1 combines with J gene TRBJ2-7, with D tentatively TRBD1 (5 bases). The germline CDR1 and CDR2 sequences are MGHRA and YSYEKL. Trimming stripped 0 bases from V and 4 bases from J, with 16 bases between. The CDR3 is 16 amino acids. The CDR3 DNA is TGCGCCAGCAGCCAAGAGATGGGGCAGATCCCGTACGAGCAGTACTTC. Translation gives CASSQEMGQIPYEQYF.

The chain employs TRBV7-9 and TRBJ2-3; no clear D gene. CDR1 is SEHNR and CDR2 is FQNEAQ in the germline V gene (reference sequence). Between the trimmed V and J ends, which lost 6 bases and 2 bases, there was a span of 12 bases. This CDR3 has 14 residues. The CDR3 here is CASRGSLSTDTQYF. DNA of the CDR3: TGTGCCAGCAGGGGTAGCCTGTCCACAGATACGCAGTATTTT.

This clone is a singleton in its sample. The chain combines TRBV12-5 with TRBJ2-6; the match to TRBD1 covers 9 bases. The V gene's germline CDR1 is LGHNT and CDR2 FRNRAP. With 0 bases clipped from V and 0 bases from J, the junction kept 6 bases outside the gene matches. The CDR3 has 19 residues. The CDR3: CASGLVLGQGLSGANVLTF. The CDR3 DNA reads as TGTGCTAGTGGTTTGGTACTGGGACAGGGCCTCTCTGGGGCCAACGTCCTGACTTTC.